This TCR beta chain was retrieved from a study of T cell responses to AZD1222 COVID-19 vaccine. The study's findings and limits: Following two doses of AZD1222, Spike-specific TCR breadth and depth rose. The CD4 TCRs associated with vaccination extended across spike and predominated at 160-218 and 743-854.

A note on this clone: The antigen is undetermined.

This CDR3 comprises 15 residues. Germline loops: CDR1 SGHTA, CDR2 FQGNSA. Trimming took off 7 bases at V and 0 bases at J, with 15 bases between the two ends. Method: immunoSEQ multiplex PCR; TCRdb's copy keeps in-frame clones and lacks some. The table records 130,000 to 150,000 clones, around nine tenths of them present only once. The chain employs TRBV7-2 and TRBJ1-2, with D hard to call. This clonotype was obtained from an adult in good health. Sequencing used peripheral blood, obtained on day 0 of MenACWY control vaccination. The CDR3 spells CASNPNGLTNYGYTF. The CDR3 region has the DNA TGTGCCAGCAACCCCAACGGCCTTACTAACTATGGCTACACCTTC.